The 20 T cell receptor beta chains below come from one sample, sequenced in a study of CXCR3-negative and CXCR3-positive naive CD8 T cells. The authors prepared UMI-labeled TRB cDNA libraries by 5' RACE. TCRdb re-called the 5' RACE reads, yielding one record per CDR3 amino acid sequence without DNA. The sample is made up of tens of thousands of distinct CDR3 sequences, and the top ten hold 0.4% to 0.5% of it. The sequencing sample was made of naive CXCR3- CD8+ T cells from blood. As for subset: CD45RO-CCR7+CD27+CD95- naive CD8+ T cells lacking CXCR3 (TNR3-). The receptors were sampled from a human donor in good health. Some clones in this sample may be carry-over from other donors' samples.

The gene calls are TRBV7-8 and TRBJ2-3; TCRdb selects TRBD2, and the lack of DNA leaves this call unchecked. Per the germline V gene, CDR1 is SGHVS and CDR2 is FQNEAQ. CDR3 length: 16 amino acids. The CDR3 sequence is CASSLDPSHRTDTQYF.

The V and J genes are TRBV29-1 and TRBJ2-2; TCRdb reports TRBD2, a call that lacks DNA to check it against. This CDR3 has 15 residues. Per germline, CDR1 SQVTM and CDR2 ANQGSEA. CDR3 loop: CSVEADEGRTGELFF.

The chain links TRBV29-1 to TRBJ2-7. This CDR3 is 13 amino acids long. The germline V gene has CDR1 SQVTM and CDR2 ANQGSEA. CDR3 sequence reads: CSGGRGGPYEQYF.

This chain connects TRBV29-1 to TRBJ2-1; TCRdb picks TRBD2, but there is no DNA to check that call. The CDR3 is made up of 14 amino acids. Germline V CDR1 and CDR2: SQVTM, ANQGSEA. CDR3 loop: CGGVGADRYNEQFF.

The chain's CDR3 is CASSLNSGLNEQFF. The chain employs TRBV5-1 and TRBJ2-1; the TCRdb call, TRBD1, lacks DNA for checking. The germline V gene has CDR1 SGHRS and CDR2 YFSETQ. The CDR3 is 14 amino acids.

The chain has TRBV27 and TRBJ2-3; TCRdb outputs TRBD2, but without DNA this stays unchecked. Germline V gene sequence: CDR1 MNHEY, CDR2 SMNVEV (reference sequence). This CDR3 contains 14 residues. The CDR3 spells CASSSASQLYTQYF.

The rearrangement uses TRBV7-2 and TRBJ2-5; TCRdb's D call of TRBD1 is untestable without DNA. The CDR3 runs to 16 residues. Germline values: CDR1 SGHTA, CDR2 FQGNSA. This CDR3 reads CASSRIDGGYQETQYF.

This CDR3 reads CASSLTGGYEQYF. The chain joins TRBV5-1 to TRBJ2-7; TCRdb outputs TRBD1, but without DNA this stays unchecked. The length of the CDR3 is 13 residues. Germline values: CDR1 SGHRS, CDR2 YFSETQ.

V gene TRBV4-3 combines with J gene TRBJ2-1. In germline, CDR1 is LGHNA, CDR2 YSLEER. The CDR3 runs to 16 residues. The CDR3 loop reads CASSQDYLSSYNEQFF.

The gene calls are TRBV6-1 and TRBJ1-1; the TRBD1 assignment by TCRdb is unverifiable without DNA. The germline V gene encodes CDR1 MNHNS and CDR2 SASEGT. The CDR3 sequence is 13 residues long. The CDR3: CASSDRGFTEAFF.

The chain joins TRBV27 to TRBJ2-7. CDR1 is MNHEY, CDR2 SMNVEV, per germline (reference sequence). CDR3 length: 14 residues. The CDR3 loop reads CASSLVGSTYEQYF.

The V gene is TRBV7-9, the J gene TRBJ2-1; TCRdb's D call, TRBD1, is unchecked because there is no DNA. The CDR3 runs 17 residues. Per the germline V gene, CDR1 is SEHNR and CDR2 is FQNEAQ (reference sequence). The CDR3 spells CASSPPNGDISSNEQFF.

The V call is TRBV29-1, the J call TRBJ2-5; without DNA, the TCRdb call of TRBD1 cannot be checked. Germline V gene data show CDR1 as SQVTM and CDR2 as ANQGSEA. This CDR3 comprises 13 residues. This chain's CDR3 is CRPRDRGQETQYF.

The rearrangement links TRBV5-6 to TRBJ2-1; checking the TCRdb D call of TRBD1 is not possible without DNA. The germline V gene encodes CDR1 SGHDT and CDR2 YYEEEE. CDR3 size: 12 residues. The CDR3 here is CAGGRNQNEQFF.

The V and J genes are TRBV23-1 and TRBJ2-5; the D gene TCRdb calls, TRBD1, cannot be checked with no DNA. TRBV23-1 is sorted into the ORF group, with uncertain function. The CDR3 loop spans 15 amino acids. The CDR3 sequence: CASSTLEGGRETQYF.

The CDR3 sequence: CASRWTGGNYGYTF. The rearrangement links TRBV6-2 or TRBV6-3 to TRBJ1-2; TCRdb's D call of TRBD1 is untestable without DNA. Germline CDR1 is MNHEY and CDR2 is SVGEGT. This CDR3 spans 14 amino acids.

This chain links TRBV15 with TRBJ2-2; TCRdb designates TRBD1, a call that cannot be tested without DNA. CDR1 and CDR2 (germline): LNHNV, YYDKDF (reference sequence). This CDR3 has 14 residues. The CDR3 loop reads CATSRDGGAGELFF.

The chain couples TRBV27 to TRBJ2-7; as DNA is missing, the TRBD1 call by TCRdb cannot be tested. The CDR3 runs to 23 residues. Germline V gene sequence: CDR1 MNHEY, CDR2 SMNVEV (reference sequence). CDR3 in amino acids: CASSLFVQGWVAVAVLYSYEQYF.

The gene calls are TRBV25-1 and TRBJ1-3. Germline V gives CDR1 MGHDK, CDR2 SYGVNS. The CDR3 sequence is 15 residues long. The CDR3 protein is CASSEVGYSGNTIYF.

CDR3 residues: CSADPGQYEFSYEQYF. V is TRBV20-1 and J is TRBJ2-7; with no DNA, the TCRdb D assignment of TRBD1 cannot be verified. This CDR3 has 16 amino acids. Germline values: CDR1 DFQATT, CDR2 SNEGSKA (reference sequence).